These 30 T cell receptor beta chains were all obtained from the same sample, sequenced in a study of early T cells in non-severe SARS-CoV-2 infection. From the 5' RACE reads, TCRdb called clonotypes with MiXCR, one entry per CDR3 protein. The sample lists 55,000 to 75,000 distinct CDR3 sequences, around 9.9% occurring once. Sequencing was performed on whole blood. Every receptor here comes from an adult who was a healthcare worker with PCR-confirmed SARS-CoV-2 infection or an uninfected control (not recorded which).

The chain links TRBV6-5 to TRBJ2-5; tentatively, D is TRBD1 or TRBD2 (5 bases each). The CDR3 loop spans 18 amino acids. Germline loops: CDR1 MNHEY, CDR2 SVGAGI. V lost 6 bases and J 1 base, leaving 24 bases between the germline ends. The CDR3: CASRGRMRQHQFQETQYF. CDR3 nucleotide sequence: TGTGCCAGCAGGGGACGTATGCGACAGCACCAATTCCAAGAGACCCAGTACTTC.

This chain connects TRBV4-2 to TRBJ2-3, with 15 bases aligning to TRBD2. V lost 4 bases and J lost 6; bases outside the gene matches: 11. This CDR3 is 18 amino acids long. Per the germline V gene, CDR1 is LGHNA and CDR2 is YNFKEQ. CDR3 region: CASSPVRTSGGAGDTQYF. CDR3 DNA: TGTGCCAGCAGCCCAGTTAGGACTAGCGGGGGGGCCGGGGATACGCAGTATTTT.

This clonotype came up many times. The J gene is TRBJ2-3, the V gene TRBV18; D may correspond to TRBD1 or TRBD2 (6 bases each). CDR3 size: 15 residues. CDR1 and CDR2 (germline): KGHSH, LQKENI. The ends were cut back, 0 bases at V and 1 base at J, with 8 bases in the middle. The CDR3 nucleotides read TGTGCCAGCTCACCACCCGGGGGCCGCACAGATACGCAGTATTTT. Amino acid sequence: CASSPPGGRTDTQYF.

The V and J genes are TRBV7-9 and TRBJ2-5, with D tentatively TRBD1 or TRBD2 (5 bases each). The germline V gene has CDR1 SEHNR and CDR2 FQNEAQ (reference sequence). Trimming stripped 8 bases from V and 2 bases from J, with 9 bases between. The CDR3 is 12 residues long. Written as DNA, the CDR3 is TGTGCCAGCCGGGACCGGCAAGAGACCCAGTACTTC. Its protein is CASRDRQETQYF.

This clonotype has ten or more counts. The J gene is TRBJ2-5, the V gene TRBV9, with 12 nucleotides matching TRBD2. Germline-derived CDR1 and CDR2 are SGDLS and YYNGEE. This CDR3 is 15 amino acids long. The trim removed 4 bases at V and 2 bases at J, leaving 3 bases unmatched. The CDR3 region has the DNA TGTGCCAGCAGCCCGGGGACTAGCGGGCAAGAGACCCAGTACTTC. Amino acids: CASSPGTSGQETQYF. Supplemented by reference TRBV9 and TRBJ2-5, the full variable domain reads DSGVTQTPKHLITATGQRVTLRCSPRSGDLSVYWYQQSLDQGLQFLIQYYNGEERAKGNILERFSAQQFPDLHSELNLSSLELGDSALYFCASSPGTSGQETQYFGPGTRLLVL.

Many counts were recorded for this clonotype. The chain links TRBV7-8 to TRBJ2-2; TRBD1 or TRBD2 may be the D gene (5 bases each). CDR3 length equals 17 residues. Germline V gene data show CDR1 as SGHVS and CDR2 as FQNEAQ. V was clipped by 0 bases and J by 0 bases, with 11 bases between them. CDR3 sequence reads: CASSLAGGTTNTGELFF. CDR3 nucleotide sequence: TGTGCCAGCAGCTTAGCGGGTGGGACGACGAACACCGGGGAGCTGTTTTTT.

This clonotype was detected a few times. The V call is TRBV29-1, the J call TRBJ1-1; TRBD1 might be the D (6 bases). The CDR3 loop spans 12 amino acids. From germline, CDR1 is SQVTM and CDR2 ANQGSEA. The ends were cut back, 6 bases at V and 6 bases at J, with 14 bases in the middle. The CDR3 coding sequence is TGCAGCGTAACCGCGGGACACGCTGAAGCTTTCTTT. The encoded protein is CSVTAGHAEAFF.

This clonotype has at least ten counts. The V call is TRBV2, the J call TRBJ2-7; 10 nucleotides match TRBD2. The CDR3 sequence is 13 residues long. The V gene end was trimmed by 4 bases and the J gene end by 6 bases; junction bases not matched to a gene: 3. Germline V lookup: CDR1 SNHLY, CDR2 FYNNEI. The CDR3 here is CASSVRLAGEQYV. The CDR3 region has the DNA TGTGCCAGCAGTGTTCGACTAGCGGGCGAGCAGTACGTC.

The chain combines TRBV9 with TRBJ1-6; D ambiguous. With 1 base removed from V and 7 bases from J, the gap between germline ends came to 6 bases. Germline V gene sequence: CDR1 SGDLS, CDR2 YYNGEE. The CDR3 contains 13 residues. The CDR3 reads CASSVKGNSPLHF. CDR3 in DNA: TGTGCCAGCAGCGTAAAAGGCAATTCACCCCTCCACTTT.

This chain joins TRBV12-3 or TRBV12-4 and TRBJ2-1, with D maybe TRBD1 (6 bases). This CDR3 comprises 14 residues. Deletions cut 8 bases from V and 6 bases from J, with 17 bases between. The CDR3 coding sequence is TGTGCCAGCCAGGGGCGGACTTCCCTCAATGAGCAGTTCTTC. Its translation: CASQGRTSLNEQFF.

This clonotype was detected only a few times. The chain joins TRBV12-3 or TRBV12-4 to TRBJ2-2, with 11 positions matching TRBD2. This CDR3 is 18 amino acids long. Trimming took 3 bases from V and 1 from J; bases not matched to a gene: 7. This chain's CDR3 is CASSLGLAGGKNTGELFF. CDR3 bases: TGTGCCAGCAGTTTGGGGCTAGCGGGGGGCAAGAACACCGGGGAGCTGTTTTTT.

J is TRBJ2-3 and V is TRBV28, with 9 bases aligning to TRBD1. Trimming cost V 5 bases and J 6 bases; bases outside gene matches: 9. Germline loops: CDR1 MDHEN, CDR2 SYDVKM. CDR3 length: 15 amino acids. DNA for the CDR3: TGTGCCAGCAGTCCGCGGACAGGGGCAGGCGATACGCAGTATTTT. Amino acid sequence: CASSPRTGAGDTQYF. Looking up the rest from reference TRBV28 and TRBJ2-3 gives the full variable domain: DVKVTQSSRYLVKRTGEKVFLECVQDMDHENMFWYRQDPGLGLRLIYFSYDVKMKEKGDIPEGYSVSREKKERFSLILESASTNQTSMYLCASSPRTGAGDTQYFGPGTRLTVL.

This clonotype was observed many times. The chain links TRBV12-3 or TRBV12-4 to TRBJ1-1; D is unresolved. Trimming left V 3 bases short and J 1 base short, with 6 bases between. The CDR3 is 13 residues long. CDR3 nucleotides: TGTGCCAGCAGTTTTAAGGGGAACACTGAAGCTTTCTTT. It codes for CASSFKGNTEAFF.

The sample holds a few counts of this clonotype. This chain joins TRBV5-1 and TRBJ2-7; 8 bases map to TRBD1. Germline V CDR1 and CDR2: SGHRS, YFSETQ. The CDR3 contains 15 residues. Trimming removed 0 bases from V and 3 bases from J; junction bases left unmatched: 5. This CDR3 reads CASSLAGGESYEQYV. The CDR3 nucleotides are TGCGCCAGCAGCTTGGCAGGGGGCGAGAGCTACGAGCAGTACGTC.

This clonotype was seen a handful of times. The V call is TRBV11-2, the J call TRBJ2-3; D tentatively fits TRBD1 or TRBD2 (5 bases each). V dropped 5 bases and J dropped 2 bases, with 20 bases sitting between them. The germline CDR1 and CDR2 sequences are SGHAT and FQNNGV. The CDR3 runs 17 residues. The CDR3 sequence is CASSPVGGAAITDTQYF. CDR3 DNA: TGTGCCAGCAGCCCGGTTGGGGGAGCGGCGATCACAGATACGCAGTATTTT.

This clonotype was detected ten times or more. The rearrangement links TRBV6-5 to TRBJ1-1, with D hard to call. Per the germline V gene, CDR1 is MNHEY and CDR2 is SVGAGI. The CDR3 length is 14 residues. V dropped 4 bases and J dropped 0 bases, with 9 bases sitting between them. The CDR3 loop is CASSSPNLNTEAFF. CDR3 coding DNA: TGTGCCAGCAGTTCCCCGAACCTGAACACTGAAGCTTTCTTT.

The rearrangement joins TRBV3-1 to TRBJ1-6; D possibly corresponds to TRBD1 (6 bases). Germline lookup yields CDR1 LGHDT and CDR2 YNNKEL (reference sequence). Trimming removed 4 bases at V and 10 bases at J, with 11 bases between. This CDR3 has 13 amino acids. The CDR3, as DNA: TGTGCCAGCAGCCCCGGGACACAATCACCCCTCCACTTT. Translation gives CASSPGTQSPLHF.

This clonotype was counted between two and nine times. The CDR3 region has the DNA TGCAGTGCTACCCACAGGGACCAAGAGACCCAGTACTTC. Protein: CSATHRDQETQYF. The chain carries TRBV20-1 and TRBJ2-5; D might be TRBD1 (6 bases). Trimming cost V 4 bases and J 0 bases, with 9 bases left between them. The germline V gene encodes CDR1 DFQATT and CDR2 SNEGSKA (reference sequence). The CDR3 covers 13 residues.

This clonotype was seen more than once but under ten times. The rearrangement links TRBV18 to TRBJ2-1; 9 nucleotides agree with TRBD2. The CDR3 length is 16 residues. Germline CDR1 is KGHSH and CDR2 is LQKENI. After removal of 3 bases from V and 7 bases from J, the junction contained 10 bases not matched to a gene. The CDR3 coding sequence is TGTGCCAGCTCACCTCGGGAAGCGGGGGGCTGGAATGAGCAGTTCTTC. Protein: CASSPREAGGWNEQFF.

This clonotype was detected a few times. The V call is TRBV6-1, the J call TRBJ2-2; D is undetermined. Looked up from germline, CDR1 is MNHNS and CDR2 is SASEGT. The CDR3 contains 15 residues. The V gene lost 0 bases and the J gene lost 5 bases, with 10 bases spanning the gap. This chain's CDR3 is CASSEAPLGTGELFF. The CDR3 DNA reads as TGTGCCAGCAGTGAAGCGCCCCTGGGGACCGGGGAGCTGTTTTTT.

V and J are TRBV6-2 or TRBV6-3 and TRBJ2-3; 11 nucleotides agree with TRBD2. With V trimmed by 2 bases and J by 6 bases, 10 bases remained unmatched. The CDR3 runs to 17 residues. Germline V CDR1 and CDR2: MNHEY, SVGEGT. CDR3 amino acids: CASSYGVAGGLSDTQYF. The CDR3 bases are TGTGCCAGCAGTTACGGAGTAGCGGGGGGGCTATCCGATACGCAGTATTTT.

This clonotype was detected only a few times. The chain uses TRBV2 and TRBJ1-5; D gene uncertain. The ends were cut back, 7 bases at V and 5 bases at J, with 12 bases in the middle. The CDR3 is made up of 13 amino acids. The germline V gene has CDR1 SNHLY and CDR2 FYNNEI. This chain's CDR3 is CASTEGTYQPQHF. In DNA form, the CDR3 reads TGTGCCAGCACCGAGGGAACCTATCAGCCCCAGCATTTT.

This clonotype was picked up a small number of times. The gene calls are TRBV7-8 and TRBJ2-3; maybe TRBD2 (6 bases). The CDR3 loop spans 15 amino acids. CDR1 and CDR2 from the germline V gene are SGHVS and FQNEAQ. Trimming took 4 bases from V and 4 from J, leaving 15 bases between them. CDR3 DNA sequence: TGTGCCAGCAGCTCCCGACTAGGGGTGGCAGATACGCAGTATTTT. It encodes CASSSRLGVADTQYF.

The CDR3 DNA reads TGTGCCACCAGTGAGGGGACAGCCTACAATGAGCAGTACTTC. It specifies CATSEGTAYNEQYF. The genes are TRBV24-1 and TRBJ2-1; 7 bases agree with TRBD1. The end of the DNA fits TRBJ2-7 better, so the J call may be wrong. From germline, CDR1 is KGHDR and CDR2 SFDVKD. The CDR3 consists of 14 residues.

There are many counts of this clonotype. The chain recombines TRBV24-1 with TRBJ2-3; maybe TRBD2 (5 bases). The length of the CDR3 is 18 residues. Germline V gene data show CDR1 as KGHDR and CDR2 as SFDVKD. V lost 0 bases and J 1 base, leaving 16 bases between the germline ends. The CDR3 coding sequence is TGTGCCACCAGTGATTTGCAAGGTTCGAGCGGACGCACAGATACGCAGTATTTT. It yields the protein CATSDLQGSSGRTDTQYF.

This clonotype was seen a handful of times. CDR3: CASSPGQGSSYNSPLHF. The CDR3 nucleotides are TGTGCCAGCAGCCCGGGACAGGGAAGCTCCTATAATTCACCCCTCCACTTT. The gene calls are TRBV3-1 and TRBJ1-6; the match to TRBD1 covers 9 bases. The CDR3 runs 17 residues. With 4 bases clipped from V and 0 bases from J, the junction kept 4 bases outside the gene matches. Germline loops: CDR1 LGHDT, CDR2 YNNKEL (reference sequence).

The V gene is TRBV5-6, the J gene TRBJ2-3; weak D call: TRBD1 (5 bases). The CDR3 spans 14 residues. In germline, CDR1 is SGHDT, CDR2 YYEEEE. V dropped 9 bases and J dropped 0 bases, with 14 bases sitting between them. Written as DNA, the CDR3 is TGTGCCACCCGACAGACTGCTAGCACAGATACGCAGTATTTT. Amino acid sequence: CATRQTASTDTQYF.

This clonotype appeared many times. The chain couples TRBV6-1 to TRBJ1-2, with D perhaps TRBD1 (6 bases). This CDR3 contains 13 residues. The germline CDR1 and CDR2 sequences are MNHNS and SASEGT. V was shortened by 8 bases and J by 3 bases, with 13 bases between the two germline ends. CDR3 coding DNA: TGTGCCAGCGCGGTTGGGGGCTACTATGGCTACACCTTC. Protein sequence: CASAVGGYYGYTF.

This clonotype was found many times. CDR3 amino acids: CASSGGKFHEQFF. The CDR3 DNA sequence: TGTGCCAGCAGTGGCGGGAAGTTCCATGAGCAGTTCTTC. This rearrangement joins TRBV2 to TRBJ2-1, with D maybe TRBD2 (6 bases). The V end lost 4 bases, the J end lost 8 bases, and 12 bases lay between the germline ends. Germline V lookup: CDR1 SNHLY, CDR2 FYNNEI. This CDR3 is 13 amino acids long.

The chain uses TRBV5-6 and TRBJ2-7; 11 bases match TRBD2. The CDR3 loop spans 14 amino acids. V shed 1 base and J 9 bases; nucleotides not matched to a gene: 6. The V gene's germline CDR1 is SGHDT and CDR2 YYEEEE. Here the CDR3 reads CASSLLAGGPGQYV. The CDR3 nucleotides read TGTGCCAGCAGCTTGTTAGCGGGGGGGCCCGGGCAGTACGTC.